This record looks at one T cell receptor (beta chain) sequence and its context. This entry is derived from a study of blood T cell repertoires in COVID-19. Across the study: The analysed material was cDNA or gDNA that came from T cells, B-cell-depleted T cells, or PBMCs.

The V segment lost 7 bases and the J segment 6 bases; nucleotides outside the gene matches: 8. This CDR3 spans 13 amino acids. Germline CDR1 is SGHRS and CDR2 is YFSETQ. The table came from immunoSEQ multiplex PCR; TCRdb's copy has only in-frame clones and leaves some out. Among around 44,000 clones listed, approximately 90% were seen once. Sequencing input: peripheral blood. The chain couples TRBV5-1 to TRBJ2-5; the match to TRBD1 covers 8 bases. This TCR came from a human donor in a cohort sampled during active COVID-19. CDR3 sequence reads: CASWSGGAQTQYF. CDR3 bases: TGCGCCAGCTGGTCAGGGGGCGCACAGACCCAGTACTTC.